This T cell receptor beta chain comes out of a study of identical twins. Study outcomes and limitations: It was cross-sectional statistical analysis, not following the same donors, that the conclusions relied on.

With regard to this clonotype: Its antigen remains unidentified.

TCRdb reanalysed the 5' RACE reads using MiXCR and keeps one entry per CDR3 protein. The repertoire holds approximately 220,000 distinct CDR3 sequences, about a tenth seen once, with about 5% in the top ten. This TCR was recovered from a woman younger than 35 in good health. Sequenced material: memory (CD45RO+) T cells sorted from blood.

The chain's CDR3 is CASSPVPGDSTQYF. DNA of the CDR3: TGTGCCAGCAGCCCGGTTCCGGGGGACTCGACCCAGTACTTC. The chain recombines TRBV5-6 with TRBJ2-5, with D possibly being TRBD2 (6 bases). Between the trimmed V and J ends, which lost 4 bases and 7 bases, there was a span of 17 bases. Looked up from germline, CDR1 is SGHDT and CDR2 is YYEEEE. The CDR3 totals 14 residues.